This T cell receptor beta chain derives from a study of cytomegalovirus exposure and HLA in healthy donors (dated by TCRdb to the late 2010s). Regarding the research as a whole: According to a later analysis, the roughly 120 validation repertoires were produced on the same platform as the 666 repertoires of the first cohort. The study aimed to test whether cataloging public T cell receptors could reveal signatures of past pathogen exposure. A separate validation cohort of about 110 different subjects was used in addition to the roughly 620-subject first cohort. High-throughput TCR immunosequencing, statistical association of individual TCRs with disease status, and machine learning were combined to predict cytomegalovirus infection status.

The donors belonged to the validation cohort of approximately 130 subjects, which was separate from the approximately 660-subject first cohort. Overall study outcomes, separate from this receptor: A total of 150 to 200 TCR beta chains were listed by the study as associated with cytomegalovirus. Across donors, most TCR sequences were observed very rarely, whereas some public TCRs were present in many individuals. A few of the identified cytomegalovirus-associated TCR beta chains were confirmed in vitro to be specific for cytomegalovirus antigens. In a later analysis, TCRs clustered in the first cohort were found to also tend to co-occur in the 130 or so validation repertoires, with 85% to 95% of cluster scores above 0. It was suggested by the authors that the approach could potentially be generalized to other disease states and immunological phenotypes. All 110 or so repertoires were used to score co-occurrence in the validation cohort in a later analysis, because that analysis had no HLA typing for the cohort. The classifier was reported to diagnose cytomegalovirus status with high specificity and sensitivity in both the original and validation cohorts.

Libraries were built with the immunoSEQ multiplex PCR assay. The study's own analysis went as follows. A statistical classification framework was developed to diagnose cytomegalovirus status using the catalog of TCR beta chain sequences. TCRdb took over this immuneACCESS table, retaining in-frame rearrangements with V and J assigned. Such tables are incomplete; in checked studies, under half of the missing clones stem from an unresolved V gene, and the remainder is unexplained. V, J and clone size are taken as reported in that table, and D and trimming were inferred from the DNA itself. The sample has about 120,000 clones on record, about 83% of them singletons. Roughly 5% of the sample lies in the top ten. In the case of this clone: Its antigen remains unidentified. No much larger clonotype is one base removed from it; base qualities were not supplied.

The CDR3, cysteine through phenylalanine, is 15 amino acids long. The DNA shown is the 45-base CDR3, in frame from base 1. The germline ends are 13 bases apart after V is trimmed by 7 bases and J by 0 bases. CDR1 and CDR2 (LNHDA, SQIVND) derive from the germline V gene (reference sequence). Sequenced input: PBMCs. The origin of this receptor is a young man in good health and CMV-seronegative. The rearranged chain carries TRBV19 and TRBJ1-3; TRBD1 is a possible D gene, resting on 5 matching bases. This receptor carries the CDR3 CASNEQEYSGNTIYF. The DNA sequence is TGTGCCAGTAACGAACAGGAATACTCTGGAAACACCATATATTTT.